This T cell receptor beta chain was recovered during a study of T-cell reconstitution after alpha-beta-depleted transplantation in children. General study findings and limits: When one year had passed after transplant, most T-cell counts and diversity came from newly produced T cells.

Ten or more counts support this clonotype. Its matching antigen is unknown. The authors prepared the TCRbeta library with unique molecular identifiers. TCRdb re-called the PCR reads through MiXCR, storing one row per CDR3 protein. The table lists 700,000 to 950,000 distinct CDR3 sequences, roughly 15% of them singletons. Trimming removed 5 bases from V and 0 bases from J, with 5 bases in between. Germline V gives CDR1 MNHEY, CDR2 SVGEGT. The CDR3 has 13 amino acids. The sample was PBMCs, mostly from graft donor cells, taken 360 days after TCRalphabeta/CD19-depleted stem cell transplant. This receptor was obtained from a male patient between 10 and 17 years old who had a stem cell transplant for acute lymphoblastic leukemia, so the T cells may come from the graft donor. This rearrangement joins TRBV6-2 or TRBV6-3 to TRBJ2-4; D uncertain. This CDR3 is CASSGLAKNIQYF. DNA for the CDR3: TGTGCCAGCAGTGGGCTAGCCAAAAACATTCAGTACTTC.